Following are 22 T cell receptor beta chains from one sample sequenced in a study of blood T cells in healthy people across ages. Primed by a sample-barcoded 5' primer and a J-beta primer mix, a second PCR proceeded for about 6 to 11 cycles. TCRdb fed the 5' RACE reads into MiXCR, producing one record per CDR3 protein. This sample has 910,000 or so distinct CDR3 sequences, with roughly 51% found just once. Sequencing used blood. These receptors all come from a woman between 55 and 75 years old in good health.

This chain joins TRBV4-1 and TRBJ2-7; 11 nucleotides align to TRBD2. The ends lost 4 bases at V and 2 bases at J; junction bases unmatched: 7. The CDR3 is made up of 16 amino acids. Germline CDR1 and CDR2: MGHRA and YSYEKL. DNA for the CDR3: TGCGCCAGCAGCCTCGACCCGACTAGCGGGACCTACGAGCAGTACTTC. Amino acids: CASSLDPTSGTYEQYF.

The gene calls are TRBV6-5 and TRBJ2-1, with D tentatively TRBD2 (5 bases). V lost 2 bases and J 9 bases, leaving 8 bases between the germline ends. CDR1 and CDR2 (germline): MNHEY, SVGAGI. The CDR3 covers 12 residues. CDR3 nucleotide sequence: TGTGCCAGCAGTTACGTGGGGAGTGAGCAGTTCTTC. It yields the protein CASSYVGSEQFF.

This clonotype was detected only a few times. The chain joins TRBV29-1 to TRBJ2-7; a possible D gene is TRBD2 (6 bases). CDR1 is SQVTM, CDR2 ANQGSEA, per germline. Trimming removed 4 bases at V and 3 bases at J, with 25 bases between. The CDR3 spans 17 residues. CDR3: CSVVGIADDLNFYEQYF. CDR3 DNA sequence: TGCAGCGTTGTTGGAATAGCGGACGACCTAAACTTCTACGAGCAGTACTTC.

This clonotype was seen only a few times. The V call is TRBV5-4, the J call TRBJ2-3, with a tentative D call TRBD1 (7 bases). The CDR3 is 15 amino acids. The V gene's germline CDR1 is SGHNT and CDR2 YYREEE (reference sequence). V was clipped by 4 bases and J by 11 bases, with 23 bases between them. The CDR3 sequence is CASSPQGGLRMGQYF. DNA of the CDR3: TGTGCCAGCAGCCCGCAGGGGGGTTTGAGGATGGGGCAGTATTTT. Complete variable domain (other parts from reference TRBV5-4 and TRBJ2-3): ETGVTQSPTHLIKTRGQQVTLRCSSQSGHNTVSWYQQALGQGPQFIFQYYREEENGRGNFPPRFSGLQFPNYSSELNVNALELDDSALYLCASSPQGGLRMGQYFGPGTRLTVL.

This clonotype appeared once. The genes are TRBV5-1 and TRBJ2-7; 10 bases fit TRBD1. J gave up 2 bases and V 4 bases, and 9 bases lay outside the gene matches. The germline CDR1 and CDR2 sequences are SGHRS and YFSETQ. The CDR3 runs 16 residues. CDR3: CASSETPGQGTYEQYF. Written as DNA, the CDR3 is TGCGCCAGCAGCGAGACTCCGGGACAGGGGACCTACGAGCAGTACTTC.

The genes are TRBV7-6 and TRBJ2-5; tentatively, D is TRBD1 (5 bases). In germline, CDR1 is SGHVS, CDR2 FNYEAQ. The CDR3 sequence is 15 residues long. Trimming stripped 5 bases from V and 3 bases from J, with 16 bases between. The CDR3 region is CASSRWGSTKETQYF. The CDR3 DNA reads TGTGCCAGCAGCCGCTGGGGCAGCACTAAAGAGACCCAGTACTTC.

The chain combines TRBV21-1 with TRBJ1-5; the DNA was not compared with TRBD1, the D call given in the table. TRBV21-1 is noted as a pseudogene. This CDR3 spans 16 amino acids. The CDR3 sequence: CATRGRKGQGEQPQHF. CDR3 bases: TGTGCCACCCGAGGCCGAAAGGGACAGGGCGAACAGCCCCAGCATTTT.

The chain couples TRBV6-6 to TRBJ2-7, with D tentatively TRBD1 (6 bases). V was pared by 5 bases and J by 6 bases, with 14 bases between. Per the germline V gene, CDR1 is MNHNY and CDR2 is SVGAGI (reference sequence). The CDR3 loop spans 13 amino acids. CDR3 protein: CASSRLGGGEQYF. CDR3 in DNA: TGTGCCAGCAGTCGGCTTGGGGGCGGCGAGCAGTACTTC.

This chain links TRBV6-2 or TRBV6-3 with TRBJ2-1, with D perhaps matching TRBD1 (5 bases). V was clipped by 4 bases and J by 7 bases, with 14 bases between them. The CDR3 is 14 amino acids. Germline V gene sequence: CDR1 MNHEY, CDR2 SVGEGT. The DNA for the CDR3 is TGTGCCAGCAGTTTTCTGGTTTCAGGGAATGAGCAGTTCTTC. Translation gives CASSFLVSGNEQFF.

This clonotype came up a few times. This sequence joins TRBV29-1 and TRBJ2-7; TRBD2 matches 8 bases. The J segment lost 2 bases and the V segment lost 2 bases, leaving 5 bases of the junction unmatched. This CDR3 is built from 14 residues. Germline lookup yields CDR1 SQVTM and CDR2 ANQGSEA. CDR3 protein: CSVEPSAGAYEQYF. In nucleotides, the CDR3 is TGCAGCGTTGAACCCTCAGCGGGAGCCTACGAGCAGTACTTC.

The V gene is TRBV7-6, the J gene TRBJ1-6; 8 bases are a match to TRBD1. J lost 14 bases, V lost 5 bases, and 8 bases had no gene match. CDR1 and CDR2 (germline): SGHVS, FNYEAQ. CDR3 size: 13 residues. CDR3 residues: CASSHGQGSALHF. The CDR3, as DNA: TGTGCCAGCAGCCACGGACAGGGCTCGGCCCTCCACTTT.

This chain joins TRBV4-3 and TRBJ2-3; 8 bases agree with TRBD1. This CDR3 region has 15 residues. Germline V CDR1 and CDR2: LGHNA, YSLEER. Trimming cost V 0 bases and J 6 bases; bases outside gene matches: 5. The CDR3 bases are TGCGCCAGCAGCCAAGATTTGACAGGGGTCGATACGCAGTATTTT. Its protein is CASSQDLTGVDTQYF.

The rearrangement joins TRBV29-1 to TRBJ2-5; TRBD1 aligns across 8 bases. Germline lookup yields CDR1 SQVTM and CDR2 ANQGSEA. J lost 5 bases, V lost 6 bases, and 5 bases had no gene match. The CDR3 runs 12 residues. The CDR3 here is CSVNRGLETQYF. For the CDR3, the DNA is TGCAGCGTGAACAGGGGGTTGGAGACCCAGTACTTC.

The V call is TRBV7-9, the J call TRBJ2-1, with 10 bases fitting TRBD2. CDR3 size: 15 residues. The V gene's germline CDR1 is SEHNR and CDR2 FQNEAQ (reference sequence). Unmatched junction bases numbered 13, after V lost 7 bases and J lost 10 bases. CDR3 region: CASTETGTSATEQFF. CDR3 DNA: TGTGCCAGCACCGAAACCGGGACTAGCGCGACAGAGCAGTTCTTC. Full variable domain (rest looked up from reference TRBV7-9 and TRBJ2-1): DTGVSQNPRHKITKRGQNVTFRCDPISEHNRLYWYRQTLGQGPEFLTYFQNEAQLEKSRLLSDRFSAERPKGSFSTLEIQRTEQGDSAMYLCASTETGTSATEQFFGPGTRLTVL.

This chain joins TRBV7-8 and TRBJ2-7, with 10 bases aligning to TRBD2. The trim removed 5 bases at V and 3 bases at J, leaving 13 bases unmatched. The CDR3 covers 17 residues. Germline V gives CDR1 SGHVS, CDR2 FQNEAQ. CDR3 nucleotide sequence: TGTGCCAGCAGCCACGATACCTACGAGCGGGAGGGCTACGAGCAGTACTTC. Amino acids: CASSHDTYEREGYEQYF.

In this sample, this clonotype turned up a few times. CDR3 coding DNA: TGCGCCAGCAGCTTGGTCGCGGGAGTAGGCTACGAGCAGTACTTC. It encodes CASSLVAGVGYEQYF. This chain links TRBV5-1 with TRBJ2-7, with TRBD2 matching over 7 bases. Looked up from germline, CDR1 is SGHRS and CDR2 is YFSETQ. CDR3 length: 15 amino acids. J lost 3 bases, V lost 0 bases, and 6 bases had no gene match. Based on the CDR3 plus reference TRBV5-1 and TRBJ2-7, the full variable domain is KAGVTQTPRYLIKTRGQQVTLSCSPISGHRSVSWYQQTPGQGLQFLFEYFSETQRNKGNFPGRFSGRQFSNSRSEMNVSTLELGDSALYLCASSLVAGVGYEQYFGPGTRLTVT.

This chain links TRBV10-3 with TRBJ2-7, with D tentatively TRBD2 (6 bases). This CDR3 comprises 14 residues. Per germline, CDR1 ENHRY and CDR2 SYGVKD. The V gene lost 3 bases and the J gene lost 2 bases, with 11 bases spanning the gap. CDR3 in amino acids: CAISDLAEAYEQYF. CDR3 coding DNA: TGTGCCATCAGTGATTTAGCGGAGGCCTACGAGCAGTACTTC.

This chain's CDR3 is CASSQGTPPDTQYF. CDR3 nucleotide sequence: TGTGCCAGCAGCCAAGGGACCCCCCCAGATACGCAGTATTTT. This chain connects TRBV4-2 to TRBJ2-3; D gene uncertain. Trimming stripped 1 base from V and 4 bases from J, with 9 bases between. This CDR3 region has 14 residues. CDR1 and CDR2 (germline): LGHNA, YNFKEQ.

Worth noting for this clonotype: A much larger clonotype is one base distant, so this may be a read error. This CDR3 is missing its conserved last phenylalanine or tryptophan, likely due to a read error. This chain connects TRBV29-1 to TRBJ2-3; D not certain. The CDR3 length is 10 residues. Germline V gene data show CDR1 as SQVTM and CDR2 as ANQGSEA. V lost 6 bases to trimming and J lost 8 bases, with 9 bases between them. The CDR3 spells CSVGIGTQYI. The CDR3 nucleotides are TGCAGCGTGGGGATCGGTACGCAGTATATT.

V and J are TRBV6-1 and TRBJ2-6; D unresolved. From germline, CDR1 is MNHNS and CDR2 SASEGT. V lost 8 bases to trimming and J lost 0 bases, with 11 bases between them. This CDR3 contains 15 residues. Here the CDR3 reads CASYPKSSGANVLTF. Written as DNA, the CDR3 is TGTGCCAGCTATCCGAAAAGCTCTGGGGCCAACGTCCTGACTTTC.

This chain connects TRBV7-3 to TRBJ2-1, with a tentative D call TRBD2 (5 bases). This CDR3 has 14 residues. The V gene's germline CDR1 is SGHTA and CDR2 FQGTGA. V was pared by 5 bases and J by 7 bases, with 15 bases between. CDR3 sequence reads: CASSPTETTNEQFF. CDR3 nucleotides: TGTGCCAGCAGCCCCACCGAGACTACTAATGAGCAGTTCTTC.

In this sample, this clonotype turned up a few times. The CDR3 protein is CATGAGREWQPQHF. The CDR3 DNA reads as TGTGCCACCGGGGCCGGGAGGGAATGGCAGCCCCAGCATTTT. The chain links TRBV27 to TRBJ1-5; D may be TRBD1 (5 bases). The V gene's germline CDR1 is MNHEY and CDR2 SMNVEV (reference sequence). The CDR3 is 14 residues long. The V gene lost 10 bases and the J gene lost 7 bases, with 20 bases spanning the gap.